This T cell receptor (beta chain) came from a study of T-cell memory formation after mild COVID-19. Study background: Clustering of TCRs was largely donor specific.

TCRdb reprocessed the 5' RACE reads via MiXCR and lists one record per CDR3 protein. The sample holds about 110,000 distinct CDR3 sequences, around 12% seen once. V was pared by 0 bases and J by 2 bases, with 1 base of the junction left unmatched. This CDR3 spans 14 amino acids. The V gene's germline CDR1 is ENHRY and CDR2 SYGVKD. The origin of this receptor is an adult woman who had mild COVID-19 (a few samples of this study predate the infection). Cell type and time point are not known. The material sequenced was PBMCs or a T cell subset sorted from them (not recorded which). The rearrangement links TRBV10-3 to TRBJ2-7; 7 nucleotides agree with TRBD1. The chain's CDR3 is CAISESTGTYEQYF. CDR3 DNA: TGTGCCATCAGTGAGTCGACAGGGACCTACGAGCAGTACTTC.